This T cell receptor beta chain derives from a study of cytomegalovirus exposure and HLA in healthy donors. Findings of the study overall: For most subjects, TCR beta sequences were reported to predict HLA-A and HLA-B alleles with accuracy. Sequencing likely generated an artifact that appeared as a cluster of highly shared sequence variants. It was approximately 150 TCR beta chains that were listed as cytomegalovirus-associated.

The CDR3 extends over 12 amino acids. CDR1 is LGHNT and CDR2 is FRNRAP in the germline V gene. The study ran its PCR with 60 Vbeta and 13 Jbeta primers. Original processing methods: About 9.9 million of the 75 million to 95 million unique TCR beta chains counted in a later analysis were shared. Clones were read by immunoSEQ multiplex PCR, and TCRdb kept only the in-frame ones, dropping some. The D gene and trimming were derived from the DNA, and the V and J assignments and clone size from that table. The data show 150,000 to 160,000 clones, about 70% seen once. There are a few counts of this clone. What it recognizes is unknown.

Sequences were obtained from PBMCs. This clonotype originated in a man aged 18 to 30 in good health and CMV-seronegative. V is TRBV12-5 and J is TRBJ1-5; no definite D call. DNA for the CDR3: TGTGGAGCGGACGGTAGCAATCAGCCCCAGCATTTT. It specifies CGADGSNQPQHF. Combining the CDR3 with reference TRBV12-5 and TRBJ1-5 gives the whole variable domain DARVTQTPRHKVTEMGQEVTMRCQPILGHNTVFWYRQTMMQGLELLAYFRNRAPLDDSGMPKDRFSAEMPDATLATLKIQPSEPRDSAVYFCGADGSNQPQHFGDGTRLSIL.